One and the same sample provided the 29 T cell receptor beta chains below, sequenced in a study of response to subunit inactivated influenza vaccine. A single record per CDR3 protein comes from TCRdb applying MiXCR to the RT-PCR reads. The sample comprises about 480,000 distinct CDR3 sequences, about 10% of which are singletons, and less than 15% rests with the top ten. Material: PBMCs from blood, obtained roughly 47 days after vaccination. The source of these receptors is a man aged 50 to 59 who received an inactivated influenza vaccine.

Only a few counts were recorded for this clonotype. The rearrangement uses TRBV7-6 and TRBJ2-7, with D uncertain. The germline V gene has CDR1 SGHVS and CDR2 FNYEAQ. V gave up 5 bases and J gave up 2 bases, with 7 bases separating them. The CDR3 is 12 amino acids. CDR3 in amino acids: CASSRDTYEQYF. The CDR3 nucleotides read TGTGCCAGCAGCAGAGACACCTACGAGCAGTACTTC.

This clonotype was seen only a few times. The chain uses TRBV20-1 and TRBJ2-2, with 8 bases lining up with TRBD2. Germline CDR1 and CDR2: DFQATT and SNEGSKA (reference sequence). The CDR3 sequence is 12 residues long. V lost 7 bases to trimming and J lost 9 bases; unmatched junction nucleotides: 7. The CDR3 protein is CSVRREERELFF. CDR3 DNA sequence: TGCAGTGTGAGGCGGGAGGAGAGGGAGCTGTTTTTT.

The V and J genes are TRBV7-2 and TRBJ1-6; maybe TRBD1 (5 bases). V was clipped by 1 base and J by 5 bases, with 9 bases between them. Germline CDR1 SGHTA, CDR2 FQGNSA. The CDR3 loop spans 15 amino acids. The CDR3 DNA reads TGTGCCAGCAGCTTAGGAGGGGTAAATAATTCACCCCTCCACTTT. Its protein is CASSLGGVNNSPLHF.

The V gene is TRBV28, the J gene TRBJ2-6, with D perhaps TRBD1 (5 bases). The ends were cut back, 4 bases at V and 6 bases at J, with 13 bases in the middle. This CDR3 comprises 15 residues. CDR1 and CDR2 (germline): MDHEN, SYDVKM. CDR3: CASSSAGISANVLTF. CDR3 nucleotide sequence: TGTGCCAGCAGTTCAGCAGGGATTTCGGCCAACGTCCTGACTTTC.

This clonotype was detected only a few times. The chain couples TRBV9 to TRBJ1-5; unclear D gene. V shed 3 bases and J shed 7 bases, with 14 bases lying between them. Germline CDR1 is SGDLS and CDR2 is YYNGEE. The CDR3 spans 14 residues. CDR3 nucleotides: TGTGCCAGCAGCGCAAACCCAGCGGACCAGCCCCAGCATTTT. It translates to CASSANPADQPQHF.

This clonotype occurred a few times. This chain uses TRBV20-1 with TRBJ2-3; weak D call: TRBD2 (5 bases). The V and J ends lost 6 bases and 5 bases respectively, with 15 bases between them. This CDR3 contains 13 residues. In germline, CDR1 is DFQATT, CDR2 SNEGSKA (reference sequence). This chain's CDR3 is CSAPRLPQDTQYF. The CDR3 coding sequence is TGCAGTGCCCCGAGACTACCGCAAGATACGCAGTATTTT.

CDR3 DNA: TGTGCCAGCAGTTCCCGCCGGACAGGGCGCTCCTACGAGCAGTACTTC. Protein product: CASSSRRTGRSYEQYF. V and J are TRBV6-2 or TRBV6-3 and TRBJ2-7; 8 positions match TRBD1. This CDR3 is 16 amino acids long. Trimming at V came to 4 bases and at J to 0 bases, leaving 8 bases not matched to a gene. Germline CDR1 and CDR2: MNHEY and SVGEGT.

This clonotype was recorded at least ten times. The V call is TRBV29-1, the J call TRBJ2-3; 7 positions match TRBD1. The CDR3 is 15 amino acids. CDR1 is SQVTM, CDR2 ANQGSEA, per germline. Unmatched junction bases numbered 11, after V lost 2 bases and J lost 6 bases. Here the CDR3 DNA reads TGCAGCGTTGAACGAACAGGGGACAAGGGCGATACGCAGTATTTT. It specifies CSVERTGDKGDTQYF.

In its sample, this clonotype was seen a few times. The chain links TRBV6-2 or TRBV6-3 to TRBJ2-7; 9 nucleotides match TRBD2. Germline CDR1 and CDR2: MNHEY and SVGEGT. This CDR3 is 15 amino acids long. V trimming: 0 bases; J trimming: 2 bases; junction bases outside the gene matches: 2. CDR3 in amino acids: CASSYSLAGAYEQYF. Here the CDR3 DNA reads TGTGCCAGCAGTTACTCTTTAGCGGGAGCCTACGAGCAGTACTTC.

In its sample, this clonotype was seen a few times. The chain links TRBV7-2 to TRBJ2-3; D is undetermined. The CDR3 extends over 13 amino acids. V shed 7 bases and J shed 3 bases, with 11 bases lying between them. CDR1 and CDR2 (germline): SGHTA, FQGNSA. The CDR3 reads CASTRLGTDTQYF. CDR3 DNA sequence: TGTGCCAGCACCAGGTTGGGGACAGATACGCAGTATTTT.

This chain joins TRBV11-1 and TRBJ2-1, with D unclear. The germline gives CDR1 SGHAT, CDR2 FQDESV (reference sequence). V lost 0 bases, J lost 1 base, and 16 bases lay in between. This CDR3 contains 18 residues. The CDR3 nucleotides read TGTGCCAGCAGCTTAGCGAATTTTCCTAGAGTATCCTACAATGAGCAGTTCTTC. Translating it yields CASSLANFPRVSYNEQFF.

This clonotype was recorded only once. The V and J genes are TRBV7-9 and TRBJ2-5; a possible D gene is TRBD1 (5 bases). In germline, CDR1 is SEHNR, CDR2 FQNEAQ (reference sequence). The CDR3 extends over 14 amino acids. The V and J ends lost 3 bases and 4 bases respectively, with 12 bases between them. CDR3 DNA: TGTGCCAGCAGCTTCGGACACCAGTCAGAGACCCAGTACTTC. Its protein is CASSFGHQSETQYF.

V and J are TRBV11-2 and TRBJ1-3, with D possibly TRBD1 on 6 matching bases. The CDR3 runs 17 residues. The V gene's germline CDR1 is SGHAT and CDR2 FQNNGV. Trimming stripped 0 bases from V and 4 bases from J, with 16 bases between. In DNA form, the CDR3 reads TGTGCCAGCAGCTTAGAACCGGGGGGCAGGGCAGGAAACACCATATATTTT. Protein product: CASSLEPGGRAGNTIYF.

The table lists this clonotype with a few counts. This rearrangement joins TRBV7-9 to TRBJ2-1; 7 bases match TRBD1. Trimming took 2 bases from V and 3 from J; bases not matched to a gene: 4. The germline V gene encodes CDR1 SEHNR and CDR2 FQNEAQ (reference sequence). The CDR3 is 15 residues long. This chain's CDR3 is CASSLPGQLYNEQFF. CDR3 in DNA: TGTGCCAGCAGCTTACCGGGACAGCTCTACAATGAGCAGTTCTTC.

V is TRBV28 and J is TRBJ1-5; D is unclear. The CDR3 runs to 15 residues. Germline V gene data show CDR1 as MDHEN and CDR2 as SYDVKM. V lost 1 base to trimming and J lost 0 bases, with 7 bases between them. CDR3 loop: CASSLSPGSNQPQHF. For the CDR3, the DNA is TGTGCCAGCAGTTTATCGCCTGGTAGCAATCAGCCCCAGCATTTT.

This chain uses TRBV4-3 with TRBJ2-3; 7 bases are a match to TRBD2. Germline CDR1 is LGHNA and CDR2 is YSLEER. Trimming took 5 bases from V and 5 from J; bases not matched to a gene: 7. CDR3 length equals 14 residues. For the CDR3, the DNA is TGCGCCAGCAGCGTGGGACTATTCGTAGATACGCAGTATTTT. Amino acids: CASSVGLFVDTQYF.

This sequence joins TRBV7-9 and TRBJ2-7; D is ambiguous. Trimming removed 0 bases from V and 7 bases from J, with 10 bases in between. CDR3 size: 13 residues. Germline-derived CDR1 and CDR2 are SEHNR and FQNEAQ (reference sequence). CDR3 sequence (DNA): TGTGCCAGCAGCTTAGCGCTAGTTGGGGAGCAGTACTTC. This encodes CASSLALVGEQYF.

This clonotype occurred a few times. The V and J genes are TRBV6-2 or TRBV6-3 and TRBJ2-7; 7 nucleotides align to TRBD1. The CDR3 consists of 14 residues. CDR1 is MNHEY and CDR2 is SVGEGT in the germline V gene. With V trimmed by 8 bases and J by 3 bases, 10 bases remained unmatched. Here the CDR3 reads CASDRDSSRYEQYF. The CDR3 nucleotides read TGTGCCAGCGACAGGGATTCCAGTCGCTACGAGCAGTACTTC.

This clonotype has a single count. At one end the junction does not follow the germline gene, possibly because of a read error. The gene calls are TRBV7-7 and TRBJ2-2, with D uncertain. The CDR3 covers 13 residues. The germline CDR1 and CDR2 sequences are SSHAT and FNYEAQ (reference sequence). CDR3 DNA: TGTGCTAGCAGCCCCGTGGGCGTCGGGGAGCTGTTTTTT. Translated, it gives CASSPVGVGELFF.

Many counts were recorded for this clonotype. The gene calls are TRBV7-9 and TRBJ2-3; no reliable D call. Germline CDR1 reads SEHNR; CDR2 reads FQNEAQ (reference sequence). With 3 bases removed from V and 4 bases from J, the gap between germline ends came to 11 bases. This CDR3 has 14 residues. This chain's CDR3 is CASSFRGPADTQYF. The CDR3 DNA reads TGTGCCAGCAGCTTTCGAGGCCCGGCAGATACGCAGTATTTT.

The V call is TRBV5-6, the J call TRBJ2-1, with D perhaps matching TRBD1 (6 bases). The CDR3 is 13 residues long. The V and J ends lost 0 bases and 9 bases respectively, with 10 bases between them. Germline values: CDR1 SGHDT, CDR2 YYEEEE. In nucleotides, the CDR3 is TGTGCCAGCAGCTTGGCCATCAGGGGTGAGCAGTTCTTC. Translation: CASSLAIRGEQFF.

This chain connects TRBV15 to TRBJ2-1; TRBD2 aligns across 10 bases. This CDR3 spans 17 amino acids. Trimming removed 4 bases from V and 2 bases from J; junction bases left unmatched: 8. The germline gives CDR1 LNHNV, CDR2 YYDKDF (reference sequence). DNA of the CDR3: TGTGCCACCAGCATTTCGGCTAGCGGGGGCACCTACAATGAGCAGTTCTTC. Translated, it gives CATSISASGGTYNEQFF. The complete variable domain, with remaining parts taken from reference TRBV15 and TRBJ2-1, reads DAMVIQNPRYQVTQFGKPVTLSCSQTLNHNVMYWYQQKSSQAPKLLFHYYDKDFNNEADTPDNFQSRRPNTSFCFLDIRSPGLGDTAMYLCATSISASGGTYNEQFFGPGTRLTVL.

The chain has TRBV28 and TRBJ1-2, with D hard to call. Germline V gives CDR1 MDHEN, CDR2 SYDVKM. Trimming shortened V by 3 bases and J by 1 base, and 3 bases separated the two germline ends. There are 12 residues in the CDR3. The CDR3 loop is CASSFNNYGYTF. CDR3 DNA: TGTGCCAGCAGTTTTAATAACTATGGCTACACCTTC.

The V gene is TRBV7-2, the J gene TRBJ2-5; 9 positions agree with TRBD1. The V and J ends lost 1 base and 5 bases, in that order; junction bases with no gene match: 8. Germline V CDR1 and CDR2: SGHTA, FQGNSA. This CDR3 region has 16 residues. In nucleotides, the CDR3 is TGTGCCAGCAGCTTAGGAGGGACAGGGTATGTGGAGACCCAGTACTTC. Translating it yields CASSLGGTGYVETQYF.

This clonotype came up many times. The CDR3 nucleotides are TGTGCCAGCAGCCCTTGGGGTAGCGGGAGTCCAGATACGCAGTATTTT. It yields the protein CASSPWGSGSPDTQYF. The chain has TRBV12-3 or TRBV12-4 and TRBJ2-3, with TRBD2 matching over 9 bases. Trimming cost V 6 bases and J 4 bases; bases outside gene matches: 11. This CDR3 is built from 16 residues.

This clonotype occurred a few times. The rearrangement links TRBV15 to TRBJ2-3; D is unclear. The CDR3 has 14 amino acids. Germline V gene lookup returns CDR1 LNHNV and CDR2 YYDKDF (reference sequence). The V gene lost 1 base and the J gene lost 3 bases, with 8 bases spanning the gap. CDR3 region: CATSRVQQTDTQYF. The CDR3 DNA follows: TGTGCCACCAGCAGAGTTCAACAAACAGATACGCAGTATTTT. Together with reference TRBV15 and TRBJ2-3, the CDR3 gives the full variable domain: DAMVIQNPRYQVTQFGKPVTLSCSQTLNHNVMYWYQQKSSQAPKLLFHYYDKDFNNEADTPDNFQSRRPNTSFCFLDIRSPGLGDTAMYLCATSRVQQTDTQYFGPGTRLTVL.

This clonotype was seen a handful of times. The V and J genes are TRBV4-2 and TRBJ2-4; D may be TRBD2 (7 bases). Germline V gives CDR1 LGHNA, CDR2 YNFKEQ. The CDR3 sequence is 18 residues long. V was cut by 2 bases and J by 1 base, with 18 bases left in between. CDR3 coding DNA: TGTGCCAGCAGCCAACTCGTGGGGGGGGCTGTGGCCAAAAACATTCAGTACTTC. Its translation is CASSQLVGGAVAKNIQYF.

This clonotype was counted only a few times. CDR3 sequence reads: CASSLGAGTGPKDTQYF. The CDR3 DNA reads TGTGCCAGCAGCTTAGGTGCCGGGACAGGCCCGAAAGATACGCAGTATTTT. V and J are TRBV7-9 and TRBJ2-3; TRBD1 aligns across 8 bases. There are 17 residues in the CDR3. J gave up 5 bases and V 1 base, and 11 bases lay outside the gene matches. Germline assignment: CDR1 SEHNR and CDR2 FQNEAQ (reference sequence).

This clonotype was counted at least ten times. The chain carries TRBV7-2 and TRBJ2-7, with TRBD2 identical over 8 bases. Trimming cost V 2 bases and J 4 bases; bases outside gene matches: 7. The germline gives CDR1 SGHTA, CDR2 FQGNSA. The CDR3 has 15 amino acids. The CDR3: CASSLSPGGTYEQYF. The CDR3 DNA is TGTGCCAGCAGCTTATCGCCGGGAGGGACTTACGAGCAGTACTTC.